This entry lists 23 T cell receptor beta chains sequenced from one sample in a study of T cell repertoires in ileal Crohn's disease (dated by TCRdb to between 2018 and 2020). Libraries were constructed by the immunoSEQ multiplex PCR assay. TCRdb re-hosts the immuneACCESS table, in-frame sequences only. Its copies lack some clones; in the studies checked, an unresolved V gene accounts for under half of them, and the cause for the rest is not known. The sample includes about 8,400 clones, with about 96% observed a single time. The top ten clones comprise over 0.2% of the sample. Sequencing used ileal tissue. The receptors originated from an adult with Crohn's disease.

This rearrangement joins TRBV15 to TRBJ1-3; D gene uncertain. Between the trimmed V and J ends, which lost 0 bases and 0 bases, there was a span of 9 bases. The CDR3 has 16 residues. The V gene's germline CDR1 is LNHNV and CDR2 YYDKDF (reference sequence). The CDR3: CATSRDPRISGNTIYF. In nucleotides, the CDR3 is TGTGCCACCAGCAGAGATCCTAGGATCTCTGGAAACACCATATATTTT.

This sequence joins TRBV7-9 and TRBJ1-1; D may be TRBD1 (5 bases). CDR1 is SEHNR, CDR2 FQNEAQ, per germline (reference sequence). The V gene lost 4 bases and the J gene lost 4 bases, with 13 bases spanning the gap. The CDR3 extends over 14 amino acids. The DNA of the CDR3 is TGTGCCAGCAGCTCCCAGGCGGGGGTCACTGAAGCTTTCTTT. Protein: CASSSQAGVTEAFF.

The chain recombines TRBV19 with TRBJ2-2, with 10 bases matching TRBD1. Losses at the gene ends were 5 bases for V and 4 bases for J; bases not matched to a gene: 4. This CDR3 is built from 15 residues. The germline gives CDR1 LNHDA, CDR2 SQIVND (reference sequence). This CDR3 is CASSAGTGATGELFF. As DNA, the CDR3 is TGTGCCAGTAGTGCCGGGACAGGGGCCACCGGGGAGCTGTTTTTT.

This sequence joins TRBV7-9 and TRBJ1-6; 8 bases match TRBD1. V was pared by 5 bases and J by 8 bases, with 2 bases of the junction left unmatched. Germline assignment: CDR1 SEHNR and CDR2 FQNEAQ (reference sequence). This CDR3 region has 13 residues. The CDR3, as DNA: TGTGCCAGCAGCGGACAGGGCGATTCACCCCTCCACTTT. Encoded protein: CASSGQGDSPLHF.

This chain links TRBV5-1 with TRBJ2-7; D is undetermined. This CDR3 contains 13 residues. The ends were cut back, 0 bases at V and 5 bases at J, with 9 bases in the middle. Germline-derived CDR1 and CDR2 are SGHRS and YFSETQ. CDR3 bases: TGCGCCAGCAGCTTGGCCGCCCAGGACGAGCAGTACTTC. It is translated as CASSLAAQDEQYF.

The chain is built from TRBV5-1 and TRBJ2-3; D possibly corresponds to TRBD1 (5 bases). Trimming shortened V by 5 bases and J by 2 bases, and 18 bases separated the two germline ends. The V gene's germline CDR1 is SGHRS and CDR2 YFSETQ. The CDR3 has 16 residues. Here the CDR3 reads CASRKYDRTITDTQYF. CDR3 DNA: TGCGCCAGCAGAAAATACGACAGAACAATCACAGATACGCAGTATTTT.

CDR3 in amino acids: CASSYPKNSPLHF. In DNA, the CDR3 is TGTGCCAGCAGTTACCCCAAAAATTCACCCCTCCACTTT. The chain uses TRBV6-6 and TRBJ1-6; no clear D gene. This CDR3 has 13 amino acids. With 2 bases removed from V and 7 bases from J, the gap between germline ends came to 6 bases. Germline CDR1 and CDR2: MNHNY and SVGAGI (reference sequence).

The J gene is TRBJ1-2, the V gene TRBV15, with a weak D call TRBD1 (5 bases). Germline V gives CDR1 LNHNV, CDR2 YYDKDF (reference sequence). Trimming left V 0 bases short and J 3 bases short, with 17 bases between. The CDR3 runs 17 residues. CDR3 protein: CATSRDRGAGWDYGYTF. CDR3 coding DNA: TGTGCCACCAGCAGAGATCGAGGAGCAGGGTGGGACTATGGCTACACCTTC.

This sequence joins TRBV18 and TRBJ2-1; 11 positions agree with TRBD2. From germline, CDR1 is KGHSH and CDR2 LQKENI. The CDR3 consists of 19 residues. V lost 3 bases and J lost 0; bases outside the gene matches: 10. CDR3 in DNA: TGTGCCAGCTCACCTCCGCGACTAGCGGGATCCTACTCCTACAATGAGCAGTTCTTC. Translated, it gives CASSPPRLAGSYSYNEQFF.

This clone appeared once. The CDR3 DNA reads TGCAGTGCTATCGGGCAAGAGACCCAGTACTTC. Translation: CSAIGQETQYF. The chain is built from TRBV20-1 and TRBJ2-5; D ambiguous. V lost 4 bases, J lost 2 bases, and 5 bases lay in between. Germline lookup yields CDR1 DFQATT and CDR2 SNEGSKA (reference sequence). The CDR3 contains 11 residues.

The gene calls are TRBV19 and TRBJ1-5, with TRBD1 matching 8 bases. The CDR3 loop spans 12 amino acids. The J segment lost 9 bases and the V segment lost 9 bases, leaving 7 bases of the junction unmatched. Germline V lookup: CDR1 LNHDA, CDR2 SQIVND (reference sequence). The CDR3 loop is CASQGAGGPQHF. The CDR3 nucleotides are TGTGCCAGCCAGGGGGCAGGGGGGCCCCAGCATTTT. Supplemented by reference TRBV19 and TRBJ1-5, the full variable domain reads DGGITQSPKYLFRKEGQNVTLSCEQNLNHDAMYWYRQDPGQGLRLIYYSQIVNDFQKGDIAEGYSVSREKKESFPLTVTSAQKNPTAFYLCASQGAGGPQHFGDGTRLSIL.

CDR3 coding DNA: TGTGCCAGCAGTGACGGATATGTGGGAGGGCGCCATGAGCAGTTCTTC. It yields the protein CASSDGYVGGRHEQFF. This chain connects TRBV6-4 to TRBJ2-1, with 7 nucleotides matching TRBD2. The V gene end was trimmed by 2 bases and the J gene end by 8 bases; junction bases not matched to a gene: 12. The germline V gene has CDR1 MRHNA and CDR2 SNTAGT. The CDR3 runs 16 residues.

The chain uses TRBV7-6 and TRBJ2-5, with no clear D. This CDR3 spans 13 amino acids. Germline assignment: CDR1 SGHVS and CDR2 FNYEAQ. Trimming took 5 bases from V and 4 from J, leaving 11 bases between them. For the CDR3, the DNA is TGTGCCAGCAGCGAGCAGAGGAGAGAGACCCAGTACTTC. It encodes CASSEQRRETQYF.

The V call is TRBV28, the J call TRBJ2-3; 10 nucleotides agree with TRBD1. Germline loops: CDR1 MDHEN, CDR2 SYDVKM. With 6 bases clipped from V and 2 bases from J, the junction kept 8 bases outside the gene matches. CDR3 length: 16 residues. CDR3 region: CASSQRDRGFTDTQYF. CDR3 coding DNA: TGTGCCAGCAGCCAGCGGGACAGGGGTTTCACAGATACGCAGTATTTT. Complete variable domain (other parts from reference TRBV28 and TRBJ2-3): DVKVTQSSRYLVKRTGEKVFLECVQDMDHENMFWYRQDPGLGLRLIYFSYDVKMKEKGDIPEGYSVSREKKERFSLILESASTNQTSMYLCASSQRDRGFTDTQYFGPGTRLTVL.

The gene calls are TRBV5-1 and TRBJ2-1; 9 bases align to TRBD1. Germline CDR1 reads SGHRS; CDR2 reads YFSETQ. J lost 3 bases, V lost 5 bases, and 6 bases had no gene match. The CDR3 runs to 15 residues. Here the CDR3 DNA reads TGCGCCAGCAGGTCCGGGGACAGGGTCTACAATGAGCAGTTCTTC. Amino acids: CASRSGDRVYNEQFF.

V is TRBV7-2 and J is TRBJ2-1; perhaps TRBD2 as D (6 bases). Germline CDR1 is SGHTA and CDR2 is FQGNSA. This CDR3 spans 15 amino acids. The germline V and J ends were trimmed by 5 bases and 2 bases, with 13 bases remaining between them. The CDR3 coding sequence is TGTGCCAGCAGCCGGGACTTTTCCCCCTACAATGAGCAGTTCTTC. Its translation is CASSRDFSPYNEQFF. Full variable domain (remainder filled in from reference TRBV7-2 and TRBJ2-1): GAGVSQSPSNKVTEKGKDVELRCDPISGHTALYWYRQSLGQGLEFLIYFQGNSAPDKSGLPSDRFSAERTGGSVSTLTIQRTQQEDSAVYLCASSRDFSPYNEQFFGPGTRLTVL.

This chain connects TRBV29-1 to TRBJ1-2, with 9 bases matching TRBD1. Germline assignment: CDR1 SQVTM and CDR2 ANQGSEA. V trimming: 3 bases; J trimming: 8 bases; junction bases outside the gene matches: 7. There are 13 residues in the CDR3. The CDR3 spells CSVDRDREIGYTF. The CDR3 region has the DNA TGCAGCGTTGACAGGGACAGGGAGATAGGCTACACCTTC.

The chain carries TRBV5-1 and TRBJ2-2; 10 bases agree with TRBD2. The CDR3 is 16 amino acids. Germline CDR1 SGHRS, CDR2 YFSETQ. The V and J ends lost 3 bases and 6 bases, in that order; junction bases with no gene match: 8. The CDR3, as DNA: TGCGCCAGCAGCTCCTCCGGACTAGCGGTGGCCGGGGAGCTGTTTTTT. Translation gives CASSSSGLAVAGELFF.

This chain uses TRBV13 with TRBJ1-1; D is perhaps TRBD1 (5 bases). CDR3 length equals 14 residues. CDR1 and CDR2 (germline): PRHDT, FYEKMQ (reference sequence). With 6 bases removed from V and 5 bases from J, the gap between germline ends came to 16 bases. The CDR3 protein is CASRPQGLGTEAFF. Written as DNA, the CDR3 is TGTGCCAGCAGGCCTCAGGGTCTAGGGACTGAAGCTTTCTTT.

The chain combines TRBV28 with TRBJ2-5; 8 nucleotides match TRBD2. The germline V gene has CDR1 MDHEN and CDR2 SYDVKM. The V gene end was trimmed by 6 bases and the J gene end by 2 bases; junction bases not matched to a gene: 14. CDR3 length: 17 amino acids. The CDR3 nucleotides read TGTGCCAGCAGCCCCATCCTCCCGGGGGGGTATCAAGAGACCCAGTACTTC. Translating gives CASSPILPGGYQETQYF. Filled out from reference TRBV28 and TRBJ2-5, the complete variable domain reads DVKVTQSSRYLVKRTGEKVFLECVQDMDHENMFWYRQDPGLGLRLIYFSYDVKMKEKGDIPEGYSVSREKKERFSLILESASTNQTSMYLCASSPILPGGYQETQYFGPGTRLLVL.

The rearrangement links TRBV27 to TRBJ1-5; no reliable D call. The CDR3 is made up of 16 amino acids. Germline-derived CDR1 and CDR2 are MNHEY and SMNVEV (reference sequence). The V gene lost 3 bases and the J gene lost 3 bases, with 15 bases spanning the gap. The CDR3 here is CASSFSGRGPNQPQHF. In nucleotides, the CDR3 is TGTGCCAGCAGTTTCTCAGGTCGAGGGCCCAATCAGCCCCAGCATTTT.

The genes are TRBV6-1 and TRBJ2-5, with TRBD2 matching over 7 bases. Germline lookup yields CDR1 MNHNS and CDR2 SASEGT. J was trimmed by 5 bases and V by 7 bases; bases with no gene match: 4. The CDR3 sequence is 12 residues long. The CDR3 sequence is CASKTGGETQYF. The CDR3 coding sequence is TGTGCCAGCAAAACCGGGGGGGAGACCCAGTACTTC.

This chain uses TRBV5-1 with TRBJ2-3, with TRBD1 matching 9 bases. The CDR3 is 15 residues long. Unmatched junction bases numbered 4, after V lost 1 base and J lost 4 bases. CDR1 and CDR2 from the germline V gene are SGHRS and YFSETQ. The CDR3 reads CASSLTGGKADTQYF. In nucleotides, the CDR3 is TGCGCCAGCAGCTTGACAGGGGGCAAGGCAGATACGCAGTATTTT.